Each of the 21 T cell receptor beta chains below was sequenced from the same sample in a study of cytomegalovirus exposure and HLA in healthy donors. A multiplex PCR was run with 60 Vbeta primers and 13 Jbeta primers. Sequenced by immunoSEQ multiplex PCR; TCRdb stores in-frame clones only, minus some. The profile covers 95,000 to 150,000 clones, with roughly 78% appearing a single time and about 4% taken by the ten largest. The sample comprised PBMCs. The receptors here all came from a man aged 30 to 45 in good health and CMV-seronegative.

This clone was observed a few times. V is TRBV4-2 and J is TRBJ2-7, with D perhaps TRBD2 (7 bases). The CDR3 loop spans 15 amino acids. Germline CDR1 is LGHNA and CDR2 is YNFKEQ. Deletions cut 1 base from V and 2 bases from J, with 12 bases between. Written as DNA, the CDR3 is TGTGCCAGCAGCCAAGGGGCGGGGGCCCCCTACGAGCAGTACTTC. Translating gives CASSQGAGAPYEQYF.

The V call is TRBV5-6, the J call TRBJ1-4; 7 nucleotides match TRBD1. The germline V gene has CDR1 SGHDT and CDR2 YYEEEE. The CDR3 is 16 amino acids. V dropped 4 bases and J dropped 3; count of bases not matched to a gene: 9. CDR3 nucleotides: TGTGCCAGCAGCAGACTCGACAGGGCGTCTAATGAAAAACTGTTTTTT. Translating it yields CASSRLDRASNEKLFF.

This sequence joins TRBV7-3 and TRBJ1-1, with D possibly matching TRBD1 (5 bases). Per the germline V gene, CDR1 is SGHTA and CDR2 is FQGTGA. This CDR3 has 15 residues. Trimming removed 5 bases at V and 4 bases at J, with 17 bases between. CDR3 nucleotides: TGTGCCAGCAGCCAAGCAGGGTCCGTCGGCACTGAAGCTTTCTTT. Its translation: CASSQAGSVGTEAFF.

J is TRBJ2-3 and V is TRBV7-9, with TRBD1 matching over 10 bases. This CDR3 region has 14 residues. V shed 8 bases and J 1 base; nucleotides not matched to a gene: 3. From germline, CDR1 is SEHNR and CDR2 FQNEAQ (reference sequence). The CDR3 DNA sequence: TGTGCCAGCTTTGACAGGGGGCGCACAGATACGCAGTATTTT. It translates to CASFDRGRTDTQYF. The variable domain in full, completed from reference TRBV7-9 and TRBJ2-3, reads DTGVSQNPRHKITKRGQNVTFRCDPISEHNRLYWYRQTLGQGPEFLTYFQNEAQLEKSRLLSDRFSAERPKGSFSTLEIQRTEQGDSAMYLCASFDRGRTDTQYFGPGTRLTVL.

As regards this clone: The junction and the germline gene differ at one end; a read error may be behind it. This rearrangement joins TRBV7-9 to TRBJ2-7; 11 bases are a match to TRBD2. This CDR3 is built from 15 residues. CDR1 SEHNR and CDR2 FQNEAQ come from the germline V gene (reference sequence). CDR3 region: CSSSPTSGVSYEQYF. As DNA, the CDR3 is TGTTCCAGCAGCCCGACTAGCGGGGTCTCCTACGAGCAGTACTTC.

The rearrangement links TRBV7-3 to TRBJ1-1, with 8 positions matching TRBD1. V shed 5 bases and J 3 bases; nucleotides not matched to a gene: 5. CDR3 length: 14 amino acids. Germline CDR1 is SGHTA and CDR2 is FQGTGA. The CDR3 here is CASSPQGAHTEAFF. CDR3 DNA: TGTGCCAGCAGCCCCCAGGGGGCGCACACTGAAGCTTTCTTT.

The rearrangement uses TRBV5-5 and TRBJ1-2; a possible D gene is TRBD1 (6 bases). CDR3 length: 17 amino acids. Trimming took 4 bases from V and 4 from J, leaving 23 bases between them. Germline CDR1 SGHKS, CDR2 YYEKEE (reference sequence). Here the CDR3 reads CASSLGSGVGPLYGYTF. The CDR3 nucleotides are TGTGCCAGCAGCCTGGGCTCAGGGGTCGGACCCCTCTATGGCTACACCTTC.

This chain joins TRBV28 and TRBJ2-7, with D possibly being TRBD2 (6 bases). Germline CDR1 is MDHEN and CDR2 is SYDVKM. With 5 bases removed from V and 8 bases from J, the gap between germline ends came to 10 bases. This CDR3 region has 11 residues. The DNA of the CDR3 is TGTGCCAGCAGTCCGCGGGACCAGCAGTACTTC. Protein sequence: CASSPRDQQYF.

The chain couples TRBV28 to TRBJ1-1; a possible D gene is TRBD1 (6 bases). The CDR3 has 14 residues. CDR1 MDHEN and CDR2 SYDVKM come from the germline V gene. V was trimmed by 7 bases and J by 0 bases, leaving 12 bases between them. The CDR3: CASNRGAMNTEAFF. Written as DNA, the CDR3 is TGTGCCAGCAATCGGGGGGCCATGAACACTGAAGCTTTCTTT.

The CDR3 protein is CASSPSGGTYNEQFF. DNA of the CDR3: TGTGCCAGCAGCCCTAGCGGCGGGACCTACAATGAGCAGTTCTTC. This chain links TRBV5-4 with TRBJ2-1; 7 bases fit TRBD2. The CDR3 runs 15 residues. The J segment lost 2 bases and the V segment lost 4 bases, leaving 6 bases of the junction unmatched. Germline loops: CDR1 SGHNT, CDR2 YYREEE (reference sequence). Using reference TRBV5-4 and TRBJ2-1 for the parts outside the CDR3, the full variable domain is ETGVTQSPTHLIKTRGQQVTLRCSSQSGHNTVSWYQQALGQGPQFIFQYYREEENGRGNFPPRFSGLQFPNYSSELNVNALELDDSALYLCASSPSGGTYNEQFFGPGTRLTVL.

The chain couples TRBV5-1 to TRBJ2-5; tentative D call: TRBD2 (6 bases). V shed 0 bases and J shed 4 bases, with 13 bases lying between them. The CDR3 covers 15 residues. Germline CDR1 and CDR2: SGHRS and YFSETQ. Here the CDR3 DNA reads TGCGCCAGCAGCTTGGGCCAGCCCGGGGGAGAGACCCAGTACTTC. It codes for CASSLGQPGGETQYF.

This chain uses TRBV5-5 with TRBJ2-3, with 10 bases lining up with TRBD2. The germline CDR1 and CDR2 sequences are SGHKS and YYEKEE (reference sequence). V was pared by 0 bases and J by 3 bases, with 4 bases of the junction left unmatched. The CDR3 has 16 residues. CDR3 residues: CASSLVSGGATDTQYF. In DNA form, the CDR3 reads TGTGCCAGCAGCTTGGTGAGCGGGGGGGCGACAGATACGCAGTATTTT. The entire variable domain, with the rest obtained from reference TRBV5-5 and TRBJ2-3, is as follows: DAGVTQSPTHLIKTRGQQVTLRCSPISGHKSVSWYQQVLGQGPQFIFQYYEKEERGRGNFPDRFSARQFPNYSSELNVNALLLGDSALYLCASSLVSGGATDTQYFGPGTRLTVL.

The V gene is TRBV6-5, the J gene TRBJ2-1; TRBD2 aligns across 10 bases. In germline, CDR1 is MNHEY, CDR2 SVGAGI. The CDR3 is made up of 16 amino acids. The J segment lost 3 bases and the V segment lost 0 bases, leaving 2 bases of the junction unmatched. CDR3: CASSYSSGGLYNEQFF. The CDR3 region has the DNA TGTGCCAGCAGTTACTCTAGCGGGGGGCTCTACAATGAGCAGTTCTTC.

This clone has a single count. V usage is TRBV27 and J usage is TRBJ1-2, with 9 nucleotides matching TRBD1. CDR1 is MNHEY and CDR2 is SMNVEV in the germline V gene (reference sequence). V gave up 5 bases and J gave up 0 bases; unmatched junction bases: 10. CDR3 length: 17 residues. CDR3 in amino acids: CASSLYPGQGANYGYTF. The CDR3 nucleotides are TGTGCCAGCAGTCTCTACCCGGGACAGGGAGCTAACTATGGCTACACCTTC.

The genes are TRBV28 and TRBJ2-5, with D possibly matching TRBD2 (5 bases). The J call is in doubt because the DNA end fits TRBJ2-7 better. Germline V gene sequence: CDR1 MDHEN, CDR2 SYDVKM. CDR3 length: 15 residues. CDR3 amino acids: CASSFFGERSYEQYF. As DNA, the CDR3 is TGTGCCAGCAGTTTCTTCGGGGAGCGCTCCTACGAGCAGTACTTC.

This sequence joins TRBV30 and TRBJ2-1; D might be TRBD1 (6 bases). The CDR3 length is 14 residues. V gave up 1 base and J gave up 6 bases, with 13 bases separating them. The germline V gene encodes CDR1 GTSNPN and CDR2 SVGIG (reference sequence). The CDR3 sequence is CAWSAPPGANEQFF. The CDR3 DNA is TGTGCCTGGAGTGCCCCCCCAGGGGCCAATGAGCAGTTCTTC.

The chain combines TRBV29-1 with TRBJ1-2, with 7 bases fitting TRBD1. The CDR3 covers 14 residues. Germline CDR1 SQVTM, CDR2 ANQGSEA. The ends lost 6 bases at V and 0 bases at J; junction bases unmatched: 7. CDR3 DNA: TGCAGCGTGGGACCGACAGGGACTAACTATGGCTACACCTTC. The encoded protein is CSVGPTGTNYGYTF.

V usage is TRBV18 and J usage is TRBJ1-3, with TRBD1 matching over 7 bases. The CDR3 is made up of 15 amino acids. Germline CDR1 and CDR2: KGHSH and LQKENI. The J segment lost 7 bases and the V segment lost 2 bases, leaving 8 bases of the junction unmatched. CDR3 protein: CASSPNGQVSNTIYF. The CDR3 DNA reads TGTGCCAGCTCACCAAACGGACAGGTTTCGAACACCATATATTTT. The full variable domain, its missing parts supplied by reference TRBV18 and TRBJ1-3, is NAGVMQNPRHLVRRRGQEARLRCSPMKGHSHVYWYRQLPEEGLKFMVYLQKENIIDESGMPKERFSAEFPKEGPSILRIQQVVRGDSAAYFCASSPNGQVSNTIYFGEGSWLTVV.

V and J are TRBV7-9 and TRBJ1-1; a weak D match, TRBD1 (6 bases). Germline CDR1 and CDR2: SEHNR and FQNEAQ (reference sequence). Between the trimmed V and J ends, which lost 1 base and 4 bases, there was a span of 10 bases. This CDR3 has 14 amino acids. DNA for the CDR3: TGTGCCAGCAGCTTAGTGATAGGGGGCACTGAAGCTTTCTTT. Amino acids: CASSLVIGGTEAFF.

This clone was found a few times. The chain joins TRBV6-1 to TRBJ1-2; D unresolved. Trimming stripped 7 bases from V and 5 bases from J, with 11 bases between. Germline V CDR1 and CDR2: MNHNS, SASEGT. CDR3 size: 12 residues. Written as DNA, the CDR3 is TGTGCCAGCACCTACGGTCGGTATGGCTACACCTTC. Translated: CASTYGRYGYTF.

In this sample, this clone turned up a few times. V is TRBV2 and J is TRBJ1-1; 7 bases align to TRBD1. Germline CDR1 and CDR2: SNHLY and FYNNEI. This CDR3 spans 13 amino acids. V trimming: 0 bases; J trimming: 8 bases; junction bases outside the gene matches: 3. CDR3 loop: CASSEAKQGEAFF. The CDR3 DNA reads TGTGCCAGCAGTGAAGCTAAACAGGGGGAAGCTTTCTTT.